This TCR beta chain derives from a study of cytomegalovirus exposure and HLA in healthy donors. Primers for the PCR totalled 60 Vbeta and 13 Jbeta. The repertoire was sequenced with immunoSEQ multiplex PCR; TCRdb's copy has only in-frame clones and lacks some. The sample holds around 91,000 clones, 64% seen once. Per germline, CDR1 MDHEN and CDR2 SYDVKM. Germline trimming cut 6 bases from V and 6 bases from J; bases unmatched to any gene: 9. The CDR3 extends over 16 amino acids. Sample: PBMCs. The chain recombines TRBV28 with TRBJ1-5; 12 positions agree with TRBD1. The sequence was collected from a man in his sixties in good health and CMV-seronegative. CDR3 sequence (DNA): TGTGCCAGCAGCATGATGGGACAGGGGGCATTTCAGCCCCAGCATTTT. It encodes CASSMMGQGAFQPQHF.